This TCR beta chain was identified in a study of blood T cell repertoires in COVID-19. In the study overall: Both acute and convalescent COVID-19 samples were obtained from the United States, Italy and Spain. The analysed material was cDNA or gDNA that came from T cells, B-cell-depleted T cells, or PBMCs.

TCRdb's copy holds only in-frame clones and misses some; the assay was immunoSEQ multiplex PCR. The table shows tens of thousands of clones, with 68% occurring only once. CDR1 and CDR2 (germline): KGHSH, LQKENI. V lost 2 bases to trimming and J lost 1 base, with 11 bases between them. This CDR3 region has 15 residues. The table lists this clone with a few counts. The clonotype was recovered from a woman in her 70s with acute or convalescent COVID-19. This chain joins TRBV18 and TRBJ1-1; D possibly corresponds to TRBD1 (6 bases). The sequenced sample was peripheral blood. The CDR3 loop reads CASSPRGTENTEAFF. DNA of the CDR3: TGTGCCAGCTCACCAAGGGGGACGGAGAACACTGAAGCTTTCTTT.